This T cell receptor (beta chain) was observed in a study of cytomegalovirus exposure and HLA in healthy donors. Regarding the study as a whole: Association of a missense DCLRE1C variant with TCR beta V- and J-gene trimming was reported in a later analysis. Researchers reported from a later analysis that most CMV-associated TCR beta chains appeared HLA-restricted. The study flagged 150 to 200 TCR beta chains as cytomegalovirus-associated.

Worth noting for this clone: Its antigen remains unidentified.

Between the trimmed V and J ends, which lost 2 bases and 1 base, there was a span of 15 bases. Germline values: CDR1 ENHRY, CDR2 SYGVKD. The CDR3 runs 16 residues. In the PCR, 60 Vbeta and 13 Jbeta primers were used. TCRdb keeps only in-frame clones here, not all; method: immunoSEQ multiplex PCR. The table records about 93,000 clones, about 80% of them present only once. The sequencing input was PBMCs. The sequence was obtained from a man in his thirties or forties in good health and CMV-seronegative. This chain joins TRBV10-3 and TRBJ2-7; a possible D gene is TRBD1 (5 bases). CDR3 DNA sequence: TGTGCCATCAGTGAGGGGAAAGGTGGGGCTTCCTACGAGCAGTACTTC. It translates to CAISEGKGGASYEQYF.